The 27 T cell receptor beta chains below come from one sample, sequenced in a study of blood T cell repertoires in COVID-19. Clones were sequenced by immunoSEQ multiplex PCR, and TCRdb holds only the in-frame ones, with some missing. The profile shows fewer than 90,000 clones, roughly 90% of them singletons. The sequencing sample was made of peripheral blood. The source is a male donor with acute or convalescent COVID-19.

The CDR3 DNA sequence: TGTGCCTGGAGTCCGACAGGGTGGAGCAATCAGCCCCAGCATTTT. It specifies CAWSPTGWSNQPQHF. The chain is built from TRBV30 and TRBJ1-5; 7 bases align to TRBD1. The germline V gene encodes CDR1 GTSNPN and CDR2 SVGIG (reference sequence). J gave up 1 base and V 2 bases, and 5 bases lay outside the gene matches. This CDR3 is built from 15 residues. Supplemented by reference TRBV30 and TRBJ1-5, the full variable domain reads SQTIHQWPATLVQPVGSPLSLECTVEGTSNPNLYWYRQAAGRGLQLLFYSVGIGQISSEVPQNLSASRPQDRQFILSSKKLLLSDSGFYLCAWSPTGWSNQPQHFGDGTRLSIL.

The rearrangement joins TRBV27 to TRBJ1-2; the D gene is possibly TRBD1 (6 bases). CDR1 and CDR2 from the germline V gene are MNHEY and SMNVEV (reference sequence). V lost 6 bases and J lost 1, with 12 bases in between. The CDR3 length is 14 residues. The CDR3 region is CASRSLQGNYGYTF. The CDR3 nucleotides read TGTGCCAGCAGGTCACTACAGGGTAACTATGGCTACACCTTC.

This clone was picked up one time. This chain uses TRBV5-5 with TRBJ2-3; TRBD2 agrees at 7 bases. Germline CDR1 and CDR2: SGHKS and YYEKEE (reference sequence). V lost 0 bases, J lost 2 bases, and 6 bases stayed unmatched. CDR3 length: 16 residues. The CDR3 is CASSLEASGHTDTQYF. CDR3 DNA sequence: TGTGCCAGCAGCTTGGAGGCTAGCGGTCACACAGATACGCAGTATTTT.

CDR3 sequence reads: CASSLLLAAPETQYF. CDR3 DNA sequence: TGTGCCAGCAGCTTGTTACTAGCGGCCCCCGAGACCCAGTACTTC. The chain is built from TRBV5-6 and TRBJ2-5, with TRBD2 identical over 8 bases. The germline V gene has CDR1 SGHDT and CDR2 YYEEEE. The CDR3 is 15 amino acids. J gave up 5 bases and V 1 base, and 7 bases lay outside the gene matches. The whole variable domain, remainder taken from reference TRBV5-6 and TRBJ2-5, is DAGVTQSPTHLIKTRGQQVTLRCSPKSGHDTVSWYQQALGQGPQFIFQYYEEEERQRGNFPDRFSGHQFPNYSSELNVNALLLGDSALYLCASSLLLAAPETQYFGPGTRLLVL.

This rearrangement joins TRBV6-4 to TRBJ1-1, with a tentative D call TRBD1 (6 bases). Trimming took off 9 bases at V and 3 bases at J, with 17 bases between the two ends. The V gene's germline CDR1 is MRHNA and CDR2 SNTAGT. This CDR3 contains 14 residues. CDR3 coding DNA: TGTGCCAGGACAGAGCTACAGGGATACACTGAAGCTTTCTTT. The encoded protein is CARTELQGYTEAFF.

This chain joins TRBV11-2 and TRBJ2-6, with 8 nucleotides matching TRBD1. V dropped 4 bases and J dropped 4; count of bases not matched to a gene: 15. The CDR3 consists of 19 residues. The germline V gene has CDR1 SGHAT and CDR2 FQNNGV. The CDR3 nucleotides read TGTGCCAGCAGCTACCCCGCCGGGACAGGTGTTCGGGGGGCCAACGTCCTGACTTTC. Translation: CASSYPAGTGVRGANVLTF.

The chain links TRBV7-9 to TRBJ1-4; no definite D call. This CDR3 region has 15 residues. Per the germline V gene, CDR1 is SEHNR and CDR2 is FQNEAQ (reference sequence). Trimming took 6 bases from V and 5 from J, leaving 16 bases between them. This chain's CDR3 is CASRPPGAGNEKLFF. In nucleotides, the CDR3 is TGTGCCAGCAGACCCCCCGGTGCGGGGAATGAAAAACTGTTTTTT.

This clone came up a few times. This sequence joins TRBV9 and TRBJ2-3; D possibly corresponds to TRBD1 (5 bases). Germline CDR1 reads SGDLS; CDR2 reads YYNGEE. The length of the CDR3 is 15 residues. V lost 4 bases to trimming and J lost 0 bases, with 12 bases between them. The CDR3: CASSPFRDSTDTQYF. CDR3 DNA sequence: TGTGCCAGCAGCCCTTTCAGGGATAGCACAGATACGCAGTATTTT.

This chain uses TRBV9 with TRBJ2-1, with TRBD2 identical over 12 bases. This CDR3 region has 15 residues. V lost 2 bases, J lost 7 bases, and 4 bases stayed unmatched. Germline V gene data show CDR1 as SGDLS and CDR2 as YYNGEE. The CDR3 reads CASSVLAGGQNEQFF. The DNA for the CDR3 is TGTGCCAGCAGCGTGCTAGCGGGGGGGCAGAATGAGCAGTTCTTC.

Comments on this clone: The identical CDR3 is also encoded by other nucleotide sequences in the sample. The chain uses TRBV5-1 and TRBJ2-1, with 8 positions matching TRBD2. V shed 0 bases, J shed 10 bases, and the junction held 18 bases outside the gene matches. The CDR3 runs to 18 residues. The germline gives CDR1 SGHRS, CDR2 YFSETQ. The CDR3 region has the DNA TGCGCCAGCAGCTTGGGGCCCCAAAGTCGGGGGGGGGCTAGAGAGCAGTTCTTC. This sequence encodes CASSLGPQSRGGAREQFF.

This clone was recorded a few times. The CDR3 DNA sequence: TGCAGTGCTAGTCCCCCGGGGTATGGAAACACCATATATTTT. Its translation is CSASPPGYGNTIYF. The rearrangement joins TRBV20-1 to TRBJ1-3; D is uncertain. This CDR3 contains 14 residues. V lost 3 bases and J 3 bases, leaving 12 bases between the germline ends. Germline V gene data show CDR1 as DFQATT and CDR2 as SNEGSKA (reference sequence).

J is TRBJ1-6 and V is TRBV6-5; TRBD1 matches at 10 bases. The germline V gene has CDR1 MNHEY and CDR2 SVGAGI. This CDR3 contains 14 residues. Germline trimming cut 6 bases from V and 10 bases from J; bases unmatched to any gene: 6. CDR3 DNA sequence: TGTGCCAGCAGCCAGACAGGGGGCGACTCACCCCTCCACTTT. Its translation: CASSQTGGDSPLHF.

The chain uses TRBV7-2 and TRBJ2-3; possible D gene TRBD2, 5 bases. The germline CDR1 and CDR2 sequences are SGHTA and FQGNSA. V dropped 2 bases and J dropped 0 bases, with 6 bases sitting between them. The CDR3 is 14 amino acids. CDR3: CASSLQRSTDTQYF. The CDR3 bases are TGTGCCAGCAGCTTACAGCGGAGCACAGATACGCAGTATTTT.

The sample holds one count of this clone. V gene TRBV6-5 combines with J gene TRBJ1-2, with D possibly matching TRBD1 (5 bases). The CDR3 is made up of 15 amino acids. Per the germline V gene, CDR1 is MNHEY and CDR2 is SVGAGI. V lost 7 bases to trimming and J lost 3 bases, with 18 bases between them. In nucleotides, the CDR3 is TGTGCCAGCAATCCCGGGGGGGTTTCGGACTATGGCTACACCTTC. Protein product: CASNPGGVSDYGYTF.

This rearrangement joins TRBV18 to TRBJ2-2; 8 bases match TRBD2. The germline V gene encodes CDR1 KGHSH and CDR2 LQKENI. The length of the CDR3 is 16 residues. J was trimmed by 1 base and V by 3 bases; bases with no gene match: 4. As DNA, the CDR3 is TGTGCCAGCTCACCCCGGACTAGCCAGAACACCGGGGAGCTGTTTTTT. Amino acids: CASSPRTSQNTGELFF.

This clone came up a few times. The rearrangement joins TRBV13 to TRBJ1-1, with a possible D match to TRBD1 (6 bases). CDR1 PRHDT and CDR2 FYEKMQ come from the germline V gene (reference sequence). V was shortened by 5 bases and J by 1 base, with 8 bases between the two germline ends. This CDR3 spans 13 amino acids. The CDR3 here is CASSLQGNTEAFF. In DNA form, the CDR3 reads TGTGCCAGCAGCCTACAGGGGAACACTGAAGCTTTCTTT.

This chain uses TRBV15 with TRBJ1-4, with 8 bases fitting TRBD1. Germline CDR1 LNHNV, CDR2 YYDKDF (reference sequence). The CDR3 is 15 residues long. Unmatched junction bases numbered 4, after V lost 3 bases and J lost 4 bases. This chain's CDR3 is CATSRSTGGNEKLFF. CDR3 sequence (DNA): TGTGCCACCAGCAGGTCCACAGGGGGTAATGAAAAACTGTTTTTT.

This clone came up a few times. The CDR3 sequence is CASSEGRRHLSGANVLTF. In DNA, the CDR3 is TGTGCCAGCAGTGAAGGCCGGCGACACCTCTCTGGGGCCAACGTCCTGACTTTC. The chain is built from TRBV6-1 and TRBJ2-6, with D unclear. This CDR3 has 18 residues. Trimming shortened V by 1 base and J by 0 bases, and 13 bases separated the two germline ends. Germline V gene sequence: CDR1 MNHNS, CDR2 SASEGT.

The rearrangement uses TRBV9 and TRBJ2-3, with D possibly TRBD2 on 6 matching bases. V shed 3 bases and J shed 4 bases, with 15 bases lying between them. CDR1 and CDR2 from the germline V gene are SGDLS and YYNGEE. CDR3 length: 15 residues. The CDR3 sequence: CASSAGLLSADTQYF. The CDR3, as DNA: TGTGCCAGCAGCGCGGGACTCTTATCTGCAGATACGCAGTATTTT. Based on the CDR3 plus reference TRBV9 and TRBJ2-3, the full variable domain is DSGVTQTPKHLITATGQRVTLRCSPRSGDLSVYWYQQSLDQGLQFLIQYYNGEERAKGNILERFSAQQFPDLHSELNLSSLELGDSALYFCASSAGLLSADTQYFGPGTRLTVL.

The V gene is TRBV5-1, the J gene TRBJ2-5; TRBD2 aligns across 8 bases. This CDR3 has 16 residues. The J segment lost 5 bases and the V segment lost 1 base, leaving 10 bases of the junction unmatched. The germline CDR1 and CDR2 sequences are SGHRS and YFSETQ. As DNA, the CDR3 is TGCGCCAGCAGCTTGCTCCCGGGGGGGGCGGGTGAGACCCAGTACTTC. This sequence encodes CASSLLPGGAGETQYF.

This rearrangement joins TRBV19 to TRBJ2-7, with D perhaps TRBD1 (6 bases). This CDR3 comprises 15 residues. Germline V gene lookup returns CDR1 LNHDA and CDR2 SQIVND (reference sequence). Between the trimmed V and J ends, which lost 6 bases and 2 bases, there was a span of 17 bases. This CDR3 is CASSPTGIGTYEQYF. The CDR3 nucleotides read TGTGCCAGTAGCCCAACAGGGATAGGGACCTACGAGCAGTACTTC.

This rearrangement joins TRBV7-2 to TRBJ2-7, with TRBD2 identical over 8 bases. V lost 1 base and J lost 3; bases outside the gene matches: 8. There are 16 residues in the CDR3. CDR1 and CDR2 (germline): SGHTA, FQGNSA. The CDR3 sequence is CASSLGRGGNRYEQYF. CDR3 in DNA: TGTGCCAGCAGCTTAGGTCGGGGGGGTAACCGCTACGAGCAGTACTTC.

CDR3 protein: CASSQDPGASNQPQHF. The DNA for the CDR3 is TGCGCCAGCAGCCAAGATCCAGGGGCCAGCAATCAGCCCCAGCATTTT. The rearrangement joins TRBV4-1 to TRBJ1-5; the D gene is possibly TRBD1 (6 bases). V lost 0 bases and J 1 base, leaving 10 bases between the germline ends. CDR3 length: 16 amino acids. Germline-derived CDR1 and CDR2 are MGHRA and YSYEKL.

The chain employs TRBV6-5 and TRBJ2-3, with D perhaps matching TRBD2 (5 bases). Germline V lookup: CDR1 MNHEY, CDR2 SVGAGI. The CDR3 runs 13 residues. The V end was cut by 8 bases, the J end by 6 bases, with 15 bases between. The CDR3 nucleotides read TGTGCCAGCGCCCGTGAAGGGAGTGATACGCAGTATTTT. It translates to CASAREGSDTQYF.

The genes are TRBV28 and TRBJ1-1; D perhaps matches TRBD1 (6 bases). CDR3 length equals 15 residues. V lost 2 bases and J 0 bases, leaving 10 bases between the germline ends. Germline assignment: CDR1 MDHEN and CDR2 SYDVKM. The chain's CDR3 is CASSLTGILNTEAFF. CDR3 nucleotides: TGTGCCAGCAGTTTAACAGGGATCTTGAACACTGAAGCTTTCTTT.

The chain is built from TRBV5-1 and TRBJ2-5, with TRBD2 matching 10 bases. Trimming took 4 bases from V and 9 from J; bases not matched to a gene: 12. This CDR3 is built from 15 residues. The V gene's germline CDR1 is SGHRS and CDR2 YFSETQ. Here the CDR3 reads CASSPGTSDTPAQYF. The CDR3 DNA sequence: TGCGCCAGCAGCCCCGGGACTAGCGATACACCGGCCCAGTACTTC.

This clone was detected once. The chain recombines TRBV3-1 (or the pseudogene TRBV3-2) with TRBJ1-2; a possible D gene is TRBD1 (6 bases). This CDR3 region has 14 residues. Trimming shortened V by 4 bases and J by 4 bases, and 13 bases separated the two germline ends. Germline V gene data show CDR1 as LGHDT and CDR2 as YNNKEL (reference sequence). CDR3 in amino acids: CASSRVTDSYGYTF. The CDR3 region has the DNA TGTGCCAGCAGCCGAGTTACGGACAGCTATGGCTACACCTTC.